This T cell receptor beta chain comes out of a study of cytomegalovirus exposure and HLA in healthy donors. About the study: About 85 million unique TCR sequences came from HLA-typed donors in an early release.

The germline gives CDR1 SEHNR, CDR2 FQNEAQ (reference sequence). There are 11 residues in the CDR3. Notes on this clone: One junction end disagrees with the germline gene, perhaps due to a read error.

The PCR employed 60 Vbeta primers together with 13 Jbeta primers. Using immunoSEQ multiplex PCR, the repertoire was profiled, and TCRdb retains in-frame clones only, with some absent. The sample holds more than 85,000 clones, under 80% seen once. The chain is built from TRBV7-9 and TRBJ1-1; D gene unclear. The sequence derives from a woman aged 40 to 50 in good health and CMV-seropositive. Sequenced: PBMCs. The DNA of the CDR3 is TGTTCCAGCACCTTGAACACTGAAGCTTTCTTT. It yields the protein CSSTLNTEAFF.